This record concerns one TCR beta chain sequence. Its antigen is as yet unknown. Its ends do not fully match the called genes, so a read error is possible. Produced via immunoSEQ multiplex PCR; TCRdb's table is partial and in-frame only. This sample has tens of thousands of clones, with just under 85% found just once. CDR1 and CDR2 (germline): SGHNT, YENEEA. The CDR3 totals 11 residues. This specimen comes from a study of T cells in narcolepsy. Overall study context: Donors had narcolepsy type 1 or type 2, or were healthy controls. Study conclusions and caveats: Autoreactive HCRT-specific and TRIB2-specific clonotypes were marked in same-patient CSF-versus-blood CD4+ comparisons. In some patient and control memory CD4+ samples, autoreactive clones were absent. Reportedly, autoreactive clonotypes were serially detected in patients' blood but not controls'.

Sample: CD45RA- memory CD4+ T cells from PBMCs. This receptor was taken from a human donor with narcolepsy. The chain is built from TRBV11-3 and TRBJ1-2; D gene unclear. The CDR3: CASSLDPGCTF. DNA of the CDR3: TGTGCCAGCAGCTTAGACCCCGGCTGCACCTTC.